The sequence of this T cell receptor (beta chain) was determined in a study of control samples from healthy donors and cancer patients. Here immunoSEQ multiplex PCR was the method, and the copy in TCRdb shows in-frame clones only, minus some. The table has roughly 80,000 clones, approximately 91% seen once. Trimming left V 1 base short and J 0 bases short, with 13 bases between. This CDR3 has 17 residues. Germline V gene sequence: CDR1 SGHTA, CDR2 FQGNSA. The receptor comes from a woman aged 45-65 years in good health. The sample consisted of blood. This chain joins TRBV7-2 and TRBJ1-3; possibly TRBD1 for D (5 bases). CDR3 in amino acids: CASSLVVGVSSGNTIYF. CDR3 bases: TGTGCCAGCAGCTTAGTAGTGGGGGTTAGCTCTGGAAACACCATATATTTT.